This T cell receptor beta chain was documented in a study of T-cell memory formation after mild COVID-19. Study as a whole: TCR clusters were mostly confined to one donor each.

Germline V gene data show CDR1 as MDHEN and CDR2 as SYDVKM. V lost 2 bases to trimming and J lost 1 base, with 20 bases between them. This CDR3 comprises 18 residues. The TCR alpha and TCR beta cDNA libraries, bearing sample barcodes and UMIs, were generated by 5'RACE using constant-segment primers. Using its own MiXCR run on the 5' RACE reads, TCRdb lists one record per CDR3 protein. This table holds some 300,000 distinct CDR3 sequences, around 20% found once. The sample was PBMCs or a T cell subset sorted from them (not recorded which). This receptor was taken from a man younger than 35 who had mild COVID-19 (a few samples of this study predate the infection). Cell type and time point are not known. The chain combines TRBV28 with TRBJ1-1; TRBD1 might be the D (5 bases). The CDR3 reads CASSLPPRWGRANTEAFF. CDR3 sequence (DNA): TGTGCCAGCAGTTTACCACCGAGGTGGGGGAGGGCGAACACTGAAGCTTTCTTT.